This T cell receptor (beta chain) stems from a study of metastatic and nonmetastatic thyroid tumors. MiXCR re-clonotyped the PCR reads for TCRdb. This table holds about 15,000 clones, about 34% found once. Prior to thyroid surgery, none of the patients had received any treatment. As regards this clone: A read error may be the cause here, since a much bigger clone is one base away.

The CDR3 runs 15 residues. Germline assignment: CDR1 SGHRS and CDR2 YFSETQ. This receptor was taken from a male donor with papillary thyroid cancer or a benign thyroid nodule (not recorded which). Some clones in this sample may be carry-over from other donors' samples. Sample: tumor tissue. This chain links TRBV5-1 with TRBJ2-5; D is perhaps TRBD2 (5 bases). The CDR3 loop reads CASRLVPDSRETQYF. CDR3 DNA: TGCGCCAGCAGATTGGTTCCGGACTCCAGGGAGACCCAGTACTTC. The complete variable domain, with remaining parts taken from reference TRBV5-1 and TRBJ2-5, reads KAGVTQTPRYLIKTRGQQVTLSCSPISGHRSVSWYQQTPGQGLQFLFEYFSETQRNKGNFPGRFSGRQFSNSRSEMNVSTLELGDSALYLCASRLVPDSRETQYFGPGTRLLVL.